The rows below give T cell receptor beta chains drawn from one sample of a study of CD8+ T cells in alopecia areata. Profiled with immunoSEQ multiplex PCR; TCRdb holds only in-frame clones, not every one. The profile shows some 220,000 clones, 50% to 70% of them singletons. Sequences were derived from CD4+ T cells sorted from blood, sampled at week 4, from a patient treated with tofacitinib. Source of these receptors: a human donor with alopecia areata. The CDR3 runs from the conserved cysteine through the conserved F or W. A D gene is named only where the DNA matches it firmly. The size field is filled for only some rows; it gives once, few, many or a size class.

DNA: TGTGCTAGTGGTTTGGGGCTAAGTCAAGAGTCCCAGTACTTC
CDR3: CASGLGLSQESQYF
size: NA
V: TRBV12-5
J: TRBJ2-5
D: NA

DNA: TGTGCCTGGAGTGTTGGTGACAGAAACAATCAGCCCCAGCATTTT
CDR3: CAWSVGDRNNQPQHF
size: NA
V: TRBV30
J: TRBJ1-5
D: NA

DNA: TGCAGCGTTGTAAACAGGGCTTCCTACAATGAGCAGTTCTTC
CDR3: CSVVNRASYNEQFF
size: NA
V: TRBV29-1
J: TRBJ2-1
D: NA

DNA: TGTGCCAGCAGAGGTTCTAATTCACCCCTCCACTTT
CDR3: CASRGSNSPLHF
size: NA
V: TRBV13
J: TRBJ1-6
D: NA

DNA: TGTGCCAGCAGTTACTCTGGCAGTGTCGAGCAGTACTTC
CDR3: CASSYSGSVEQYF
size: NA
V: TRBV6-5
J: TRBJ2-7
D: NA

DNA: TGCGCCAGCAGCCAAGAATCAGGCAGTTACTACGAGCAGTACTTC
CDR3: CASSQESGSYYEQYF
size: NA
V: TRBV4-3
J: TRBJ2-7
D: NA

DNA: TGTGCCAGCAGTCAGGTCTACAATGAGCAGTTCTTC
CDR3: CASSQVYNEQFF
size: NA
V: TRBV2
J: TRBJ2-1
D: NA

DNA: TGTGCCAGTAGAGTTGGGGCAGGTGTCAATCAGCCCCAGCATTTT
CDR3: CASRVGAGVNQPQHF
size: few
V: TRBV19
J: TRBJ1-5
D: NA

DNA: TGTGCCAGCAGTGACTTTAGGGGGTACAATGAGCAGTTCTTC
CDR3: CASSDFRGYNEQFF
size: NA
V: TRBV6-1
J: TRBJ2-1
D: NA

DNA: TGTGCCAGCAGCAGCACACCCAAGGCCTATGGCTACACCTTC
CDR3: CASSSTPKAYGYTF
size: NA
V: TRBV14
J: TRBJ1-2
D: NA

DNA: TGTGCCATGTCCGAAAAACAGGGATATTCTGGCTACACCTTC
CDR3: CAMSEKQGYSGYTF
size: few
V: TRBV10-3
J: TRBJ1-2
D: NA